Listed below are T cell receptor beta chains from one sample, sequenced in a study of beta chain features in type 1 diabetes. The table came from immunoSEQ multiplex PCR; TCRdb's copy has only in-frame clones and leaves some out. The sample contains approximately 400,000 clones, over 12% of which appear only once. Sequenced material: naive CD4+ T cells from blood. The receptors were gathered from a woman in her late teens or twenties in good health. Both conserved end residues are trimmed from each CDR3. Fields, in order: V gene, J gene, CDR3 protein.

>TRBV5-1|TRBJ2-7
ASSEDNYYEQY
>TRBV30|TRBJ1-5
AWSQGTGGNQPQH
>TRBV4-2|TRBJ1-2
ASSTHRNRGRDYGYT
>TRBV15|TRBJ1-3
ATSRDPTSSGNTIY
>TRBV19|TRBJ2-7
ASSYRLAGSPDYEQY
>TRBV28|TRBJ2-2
ASSRLAGVVNTGELF
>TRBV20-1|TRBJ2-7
SAIPYGEQY
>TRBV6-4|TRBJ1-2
ASGLPRYT
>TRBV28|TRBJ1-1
ASNPPRVGGTEAF
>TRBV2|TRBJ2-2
ASGTLTLHTGELF
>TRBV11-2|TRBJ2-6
ASSFSRSGANVLT
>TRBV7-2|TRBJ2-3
ASRQLDTQY
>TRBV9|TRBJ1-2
ASSERTGADARGYT
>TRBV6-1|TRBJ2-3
ASSEALGGFTDTQY
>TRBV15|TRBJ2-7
ATSSLAGGVHEQY
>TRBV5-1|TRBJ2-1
ASSFRGRATYNEQF
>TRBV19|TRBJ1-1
ASEDRRRAF
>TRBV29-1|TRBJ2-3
SVASGGTDTQY
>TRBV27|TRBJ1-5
ASSLTGSQPQH
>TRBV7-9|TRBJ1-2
ASAGQIYGYT
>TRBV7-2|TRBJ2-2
ASRFRGTGELF
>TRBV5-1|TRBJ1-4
ASSLKQGPEKLF
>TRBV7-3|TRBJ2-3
ASSLGQGKNTQY
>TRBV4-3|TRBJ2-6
ASSQDLRGSGANVLT
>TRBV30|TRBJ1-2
AWSVAPTGSDYGYT
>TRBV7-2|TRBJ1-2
ASSSTGPYGYT
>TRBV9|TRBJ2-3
ATSSSGATDTQY
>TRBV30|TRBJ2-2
AWTQSGGELF
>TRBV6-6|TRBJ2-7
ASTRGTGSPSYEQY
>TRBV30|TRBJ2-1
ALSSLKGVAGEAYNEQF
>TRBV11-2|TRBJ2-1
ASSFPLGAGGYNEQF